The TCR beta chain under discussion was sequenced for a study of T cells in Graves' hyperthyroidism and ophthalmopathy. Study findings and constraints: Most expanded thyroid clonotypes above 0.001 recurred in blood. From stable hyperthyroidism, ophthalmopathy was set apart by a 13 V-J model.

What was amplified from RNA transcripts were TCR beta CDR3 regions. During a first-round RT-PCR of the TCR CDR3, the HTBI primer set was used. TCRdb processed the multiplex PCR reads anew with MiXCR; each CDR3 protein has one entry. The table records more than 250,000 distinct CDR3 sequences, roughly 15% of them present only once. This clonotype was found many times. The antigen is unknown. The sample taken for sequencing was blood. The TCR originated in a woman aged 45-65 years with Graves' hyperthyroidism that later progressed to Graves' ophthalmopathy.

This CDR3 reads CATYGTDSPNYGYTF. DNA of the CDR3: TGTGCCACCTACGGGACAGATTCTCCTAACTATGGCTACACCTTC. J is TRBJ1-2 and V is TRBV6-2 or TRBV6-3; 7 bases agree with TRBD1. J gave up 0 bases and V 10 bases, and 11 bases lay outside the gene matches. The CDR3 contains 15 residues. The germline gives CDR1 MNHEY, CDR2 SVGEGT.